Presented here are 21 T cell receptor beta chains from one specimen sequenced in a study of blood T cells in healthy people across ages. A second PCR of 7 to 11 cycles used a sample-barcoded 5' primer and a J-beta primer mix. TCRdb itself ran the 5' RACE reads through MiXCR, one entry per CDR3 protein. Of hundreds of thousands of distinct CDR3 sequences in the sample, around 45% were seen once. What was sequenced was blood. Every receptor here comes from a man in his sixties in good health.

The CDR3 coding sequence is TGTGCCAGCAGACGCGGGGGGACCACAGATACGCAGTATTTT. Encoded protein: CASRRGGTTDTQYF. V is TRBV6-2 or TRBV6-3 and J is TRBJ2-3; TRBD2 matches 8 bases. CDR3 length: 14 residues. Trimming at V came to 6 bases and at J to 2 bases, leaving 4 bases not matched to a gene. Germline lookup yields CDR1 MNHEY and CDR2 SVGEGT.

A word on this clonotype: A read error may account for a junction end that differs from germline. This chain joins TRBV7-2 and TRBJ2-7; possibly TRBD2 for D (6 bases). This CDR3 region has 14 residues. The germline gives CDR1 SGHTA, CDR2 FQGNSA. As DNA, the CDR3 is TGTGCCAGCAGCCTCAACCGGGACTCCTATGAGCAGTACTTC. Its protein is CASSLNRDSYEQYF.

V usage is TRBV29-1 and J usage is TRBJ1-1; 7 bases map to TRBD1. The germline V gene encodes CDR1 SQVTM and CDR2 ANQGSEA. J gave up 2 bases and V 6 bases, and 6 bases lay outside the gene matches. The CDR3 runs to 13 residues. The CDR3 protein is CSVRQGANTEAFF. In nucleotides, the CDR3 is TGCAGCGTGCGACAGGGAGCAAACACTGAAGCTTTCTTT.

This clonotype was recorded at least ten times. CDR3 DNA: TGTGCCAGCAGCGTAGTCGGAGCGCATTGGGAGCAGTTCTTC. This sequence encodes CASSVVGAHWEQFF. The V call is TRBV9, the J call TRBJ2-1; no clear D. Per germline, CDR1 SGDLS and CDR2 YYNGEE. V was trimmed by 0 bases and J by 10 bases, leaving 14 bases between them. CDR3 length: 14 residues.

This clonotype appeared a few times. This chain links TRBV6-2 or TRBV6-3 with TRBJ2-6; D unresolved. Trimming removed 5 bases at V and 1 base at J, with 6 bases between. CDR1 MNHEY and CDR2 SVGEGT come from the germline V gene. This CDR3 comprises 14 residues. In DNA, the CDR3 is TGTGCCAGCAGTCTCGAATCTGGGGCCAACGTCCTGACTTTC. Translated: CASSLESGANVLTF.

CDR3 region: CASSLTTGGTGEYF. In nucleotides, the CDR3 is TGCGCCAGCAGCTTAACCACCGGGGGTACCGGGGAGTACTTC. The V and J genes are TRBV5-1 and TRBJ2-4, with D perhaps matching TRBD2 (6 bases). This CDR3 spans 14 amino acids. V lost 2 bases and J 14 bases, leaving 20 bases between the germline ends. The germline CDR1 and CDR2 sequences are SGHRS and YFSETQ.

The chain carries TRBV7-2 and TRBJ2-2, with D possibly TRBD2 on 6 matching bases. Germline loops: CDR1 SGHTA, CDR2 FQGNSA. The CDR3 is 15 amino acids. V lost 6 bases and J 4 bases, leaving 15 bases between the germline ends. CDR3 region: CASSLNSGGTGELFF. The CDR3 nucleotides are TGTGCCAGCAGTCTAAATAGCGGCGGCACCGGGGAGCTGTTTTTT.

V is TRBV12-3 or TRBV12-4 and J is TRBJ2-3; D gene ambiguous. Trimming took 7 bases from V and 5 from J, leaving 10 bases between them. This CDR3 has 12 amino acids. The CDR3 sequence is CASTNLRDTQYF. CDR3 DNA: TGTGCCAGCACCAACCTACGAGATACGCAGTATTTT.

The chain joins TRBV3-1 to TRBJ1-1, with TRBD1 matching 7 bases. The CDR3 has 14 amino acids. The V gene end was trimmed by 1 base and the J gene end by 7 bases; junction bases not matched to a gene: 6. Germline CDR1 LGHDT, CDR2 YNNKEL (reference sequence). The CDR3 bases are TGTGCCAGCAGCCAAGGATACAGGGGCGGTGAAGCTTTCTTT. Residues: CASSQGYRGGEAFF. Supplemented by reference TRBV3-1 and TRBJ1-1, the full variable domain reads DTAVSQTPKYLVTQMGNDKSIKCEQNLGHDTMYWYKQDSKKFLKIMFSYNNKELIINETVPNRFSPKSPDKAHLNLHINSLELGDSAVYFCASSQGYRGGEAFFGQGTRLTVV.

The genes are TRBV6-2 or TRBV6-3 and TRBJ2-7, with a weak D call TRBD1 (6 bases). V was trimmed by 7 bases and J by 2 bases, leaving 12 bases between them. Germline V gene lookup returns CDR1 MNHEY and CDR2 SVGEGT. The CDR3 extends over 13 amino acids. The CDR3 sequence is CASKMTGTYEQYF. The DNA for the CDR3 is TGTGCCAGCAAGATGACAGGCACCTACGAGCAGTACTTC.

This rearrangement joins TRBV2 to TRBJ1-1; 8 nucleotides align to TRBD1. V dropped 3 bases and J dropped 0; count of bases not matched to a gene: 3. CDR3 length: 15 amino acids. Looked up from germline, CDR1 is SNHLY and CDR2 is FYNNEI. CDR3 residues: CASSERTGMNTEAFF. CDR3 nucleotides: TGTGCCAGCAGTGAGAGGACAGGGATGAACACTGAAGCTTTCTTT.

The rearrangement links TRBV7-9 to TRBJ2-5, with 11 positions matching TRBD2. Trimming cost V 4 bases and J 5 bases; bases outside gene matches: 9. The CDR3 consists of 16 residues. Germline CDR1 SEHNR, CDR2 FQNEAQ (reference sequence). The CDR3 reads CASSSLVAGGLETQYF. The CDR3 nucleotides read TGTGCCAGCAGCTCACTCGTAGCGGGGGGGCTGGAGACCCAGTACTTC.

The chain has TRBV7-9 and TRBJ1-1; D remains unclear. The CDR3 length is 15 residues. The V gene's germline CDR1 is SEHNR and CDR2 FQNEAQ (reference sequence). Trimming took 1 base from V and 8 from J, leaving 17 bases between them. This CDR3 is CASSLGDPAHWEAFF. CDR3 DNA sequence: TGTGCCAGCAGCTTAGGAGACCCGGCCCACTGGGAAGCTTTCTTT.

In its sample, this clonotype was seen once. The rearrangement joins TRBV11-2 to TRBJ2-7; TRBD2 might be the D (6 bases). Germline CDR1 SGHAT, CDR2 FQNNGV. The V end was cut by 2 bases, the J end by 0 bases, with 14 bases between. The CDR3 runs to 16 residues. The CDR3 DNA follows: TGTGCCAGCAGCTTACCAGGAGGGTTTCGCTCCTACGAGCAGTACTTC. The encoded protein is CASSLPGGFRSYEQYF.

The chain recombines TRBV28 with TRBJ1-2; no clear D gene. Germline CDR1 MDHEN, CDR2 SYDVKM. V was trimmed by 1 base and J by 8 bases, leaving 14 bases between them. CDR3 length: 14 amino acids. Here the CDR3 DNA reads TGTGCCAGCAGTTTATCTGGATCCGAGGCGGGCTACACCTTC. Translating gives CASSLSGSEAGYTF.

This clonotype was seen more than once but under ten times. The V call is TRBV20-1, the J call TRBJ2-7; 9 nucleotides line up with TRBD2. There are 14 residues in the CDR3. Trimming removed 5 bases from V and 4 bases from J; junction bases left unmatched: 9. The V gene's germline CDR1 is DFQATT and CDR2 SNEGSKA (reference sequence). CDR3 region: CSALQAGGLYEQYF. The CDR3 coding sequence is TGCAGTGCTCTCCAGGCGGGAGGGTTATACGAGCAGTACTTC.

The CDR3 DNA is TGTGCCAGCAGCTCCGCTCTAGCGGGGGGGCGTTCCGATCGTACTTATGAGCAGTTCTTC. This codes for CASSSALAGGRSDRTYEQFF. The chain joins TRBV7-8 to TRBJ2-1, with 12 bases fitting TRBD2. Trimming removed 4 bases from V and 8 bases from J; junction bases left unmatched: 21. The CDR3 runs to 20 residues. Germline CDR1 SGHVS, CDR2 FQNEAQ.

In this sample, this clonotype turned up many times. This chain links TRBV7-2 with TRBJ2-5; D possibly corresponds to TRBD1 (5 bases). The CDR3 sequence is 15 residues long. V lost 3 bases, J lost 4 bases, and 15 bases lay in between. The germline gives CDR1 SGHTA, CDR2 FQGNSA. For the CDR3, the DNA is TGTGCCAGCAGCTTCATGGTGGACAAGGGAGAGACCCAGTACTTC. This encodes CASSFMVDKGETQYF.

This chain links TRBV6-5 with TRBJ2-3; perhaps D is TRBD1 or TRBD2 (6 bases each). The CDR3 length is 16 residues. Per germline, CDR1 MNHEY and CDR2 SVGAGI. Trimming removed 0 bases at V and 4 bases at J, with 14 bases between. The CDR3 DNA follows: TGTGCCAGCAGTTACTCGGGGGGCGGTTTCGCAGATACGCAGTATTTT. Translated: CASSYSGGGFADTQYF.

V is TRBV24-1 and J is TRBJ2-1, with 7 bases matching TRBD1. There are 12 residues in the CDR3. J was trimmed by 15 bases and V by 4 bases; bases with no gene match: 8. Germline V CDR1 and CDR2: KGHDR, SFDVKD. The CDR3 DNA follows: TGTGCCACCAGTGACACCGACAGGGTGGCGTTCTTC. This encodes CATSDTDRVAFF.

The chain uses TRBV7-2 and TRBJ2-1, with TRBD2 as a possible D gene (5 bases). The CDR3 spans 15 residues. The germline V gene has CDR1 SGHTA and CDR2 FQGNSA. Between the trimmed V and J ends, which lost 2 bases and 8 bases, there was a span of 16 bases. CDR3: CASSLRWLRGYEQFF. CDR3 in DNA: TGTGCCAGCAGCTTAAGATGGCTTCGGGGATATGAGCAGTTCTTC.